One T cell receptor beta chain is described in this entry. Its matching antigen is unknown. The sample comes from a study of T cell responses to AZD1222 COVID-19 vaccine. About the research overall: The analysis combined second doses at about 4 or about 12 weeks. General observations from the study: Seropositivity was recorded at baseline in only a handful of AZD1222 recipients. Researchers report vaccine-associated CD4 TCRs spanning spike, with dominance at 160-218 and 743-854. Mostly white British, mostly female donors; authors suggested clonal diversity may be underestimated.

The CDR3 runs 12 residues. The germline V gene encodes CDR1 MDHEN and CDR2 SYDVKM. V gave up 6 bases and J gave up 4 bases, with 10 bases separating them. TCRdb keeps only in-frame clones here, not all; method: immunoSEQ multiplex PCR. The sample shows 68,000 or so clones, about three quarters of them seen only once. The chain is built from TRBV28 and TRBJ2-7, with D tentatively TRBD1 (5 bases). The TCR comes from an adult in good health. Sequencing was performed on peripheral blood, taken on day 0 of AZD1222 vaccination. CDR3: CASSRQYYEQYF. The CDR3 DNA reads TGTGCCAGCAGCCGACAGTATTACGAGCAGTACTTC.